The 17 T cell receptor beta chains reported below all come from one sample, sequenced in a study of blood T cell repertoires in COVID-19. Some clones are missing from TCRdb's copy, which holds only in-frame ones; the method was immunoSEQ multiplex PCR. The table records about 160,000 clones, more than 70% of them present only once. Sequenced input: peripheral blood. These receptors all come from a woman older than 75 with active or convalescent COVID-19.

CDR3 bases: TGTGCCAGCAGCTTAGAAGAGGGGGCAGCTGACCCTAACTATGGCTACACCTTC. Protein sequence: CASSLEEGAADPNYGYTF. V usage is TRBV7-9 and J usage is TRBJ1-2; 7 bases are shared with TRBD1. Trimming removed 1 base from V and 0 bases from J; junction bases left unmatched: 11. Germline CDR1 and CDR2: SEHNR and FQNEAQ (reference sequence). The CDR3 contains 18 residues.

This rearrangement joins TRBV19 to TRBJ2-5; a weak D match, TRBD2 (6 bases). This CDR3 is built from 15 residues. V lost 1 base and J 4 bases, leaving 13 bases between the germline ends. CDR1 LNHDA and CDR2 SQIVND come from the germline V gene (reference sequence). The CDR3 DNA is TGTGCCAGTAGTATAGGAGGTAGCGGAGGAGAGACCCAGTACTTC. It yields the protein CASSIGGSGGETQYF.

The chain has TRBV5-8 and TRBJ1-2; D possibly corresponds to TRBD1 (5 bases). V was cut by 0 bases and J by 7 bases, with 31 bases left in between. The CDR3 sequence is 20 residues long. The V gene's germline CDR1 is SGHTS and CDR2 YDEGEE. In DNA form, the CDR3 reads TGTGCCAGCAGCTTGGTGTATATGTGGCCAGGGCAAAATAAGTTGAGTGGCTACACCTTC. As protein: CASSLVYMWPGQNKLSGYTF.

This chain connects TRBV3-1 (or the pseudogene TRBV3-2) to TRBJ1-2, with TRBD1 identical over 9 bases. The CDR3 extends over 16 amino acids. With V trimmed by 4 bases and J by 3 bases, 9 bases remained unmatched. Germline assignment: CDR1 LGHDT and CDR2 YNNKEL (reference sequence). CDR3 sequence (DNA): TGTGCCAGCAGCCCCATCCAACAGGGGGCAGACTATGGCTACACCTTC. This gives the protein CASSPIQQGADYGYTF.

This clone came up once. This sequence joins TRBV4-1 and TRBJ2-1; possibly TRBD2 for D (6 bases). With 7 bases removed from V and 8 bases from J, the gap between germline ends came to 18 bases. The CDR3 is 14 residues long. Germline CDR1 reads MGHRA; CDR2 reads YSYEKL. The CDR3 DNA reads TGCGCCAGCACCCAGCCCGGGAGATTGGATGAGCAGTTCTTC. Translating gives CASTQPGRLDEQFF.

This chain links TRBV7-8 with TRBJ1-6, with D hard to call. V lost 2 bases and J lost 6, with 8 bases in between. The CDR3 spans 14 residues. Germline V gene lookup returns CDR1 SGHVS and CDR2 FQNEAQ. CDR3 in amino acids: CASSLNQANSPLHF. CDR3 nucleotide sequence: TGTGCCAGCAGCTTAAATCAGGCTAATTCACCCCTCCACTTT.

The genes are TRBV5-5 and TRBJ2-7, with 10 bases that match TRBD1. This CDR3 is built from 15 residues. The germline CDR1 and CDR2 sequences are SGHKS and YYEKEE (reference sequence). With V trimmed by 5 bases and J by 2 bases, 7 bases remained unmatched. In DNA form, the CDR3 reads TGTGCCAGCAGGGCAGGGACAGGGGATCCCTACGAGCAGTACTTC. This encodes CASRAGTGDPYEQYF.

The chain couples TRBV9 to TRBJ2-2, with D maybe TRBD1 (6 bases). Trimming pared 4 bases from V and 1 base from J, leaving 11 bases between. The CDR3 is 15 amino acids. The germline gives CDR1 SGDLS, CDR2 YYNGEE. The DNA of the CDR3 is TGTGCCAGCAGCAACCAGGGGCTGAACACCGGGGAGCTGTTTTTT. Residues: CASSNQGLNTGELFF.

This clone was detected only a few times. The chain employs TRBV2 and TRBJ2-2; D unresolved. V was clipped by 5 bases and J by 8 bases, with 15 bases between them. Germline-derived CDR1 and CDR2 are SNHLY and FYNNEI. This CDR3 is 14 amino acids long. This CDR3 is CASSTRIRAGELFF. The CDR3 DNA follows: TGTGCCAGCAGTACCCGGATTCGAGCGGGGGAGCTGTTTTTT.

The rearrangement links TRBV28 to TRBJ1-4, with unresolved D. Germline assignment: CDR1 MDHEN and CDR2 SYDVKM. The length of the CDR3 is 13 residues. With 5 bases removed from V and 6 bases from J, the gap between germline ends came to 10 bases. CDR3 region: CASSPVQYEKLFF. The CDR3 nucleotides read TGTGCCAGCAGTCCTGTGCAGTATGAAAAACTGTTTTTT. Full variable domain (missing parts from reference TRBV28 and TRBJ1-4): DVKVTQSSRYLVKRTGEKVFLECVQDMDHENMFWYRQDPGLGLRLIYFSYDVKMKEKGDIPEGYSVSREKKERFSLILESASTNQTSMYLCASSPVQYEKLFFGSGTQLSVL.

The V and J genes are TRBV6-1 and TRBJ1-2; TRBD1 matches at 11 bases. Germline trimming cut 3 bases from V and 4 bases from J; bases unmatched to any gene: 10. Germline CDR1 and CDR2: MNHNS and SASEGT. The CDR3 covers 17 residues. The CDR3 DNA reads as TGTGCCAGCAGTGAGCGGACAGGGGGCGATTTGGGCTATGGCTACACCTTC. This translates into CASSERTGGDLGYGYTF.

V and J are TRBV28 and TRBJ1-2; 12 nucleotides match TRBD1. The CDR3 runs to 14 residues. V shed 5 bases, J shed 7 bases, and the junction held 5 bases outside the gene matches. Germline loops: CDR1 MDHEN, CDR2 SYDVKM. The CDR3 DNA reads TGTGCCAGCAGTCCGGGACAGGGGGCGCCTGGCTACACCTTC. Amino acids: CASSPGQGAPGYTF.

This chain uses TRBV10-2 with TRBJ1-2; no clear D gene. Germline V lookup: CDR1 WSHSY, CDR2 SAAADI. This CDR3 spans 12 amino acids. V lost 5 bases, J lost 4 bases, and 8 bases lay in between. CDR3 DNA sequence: TGCGCCAGCAGTTCAGAGGGCTATGGCTACACCTTC. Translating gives CASSSEGYGYTF.

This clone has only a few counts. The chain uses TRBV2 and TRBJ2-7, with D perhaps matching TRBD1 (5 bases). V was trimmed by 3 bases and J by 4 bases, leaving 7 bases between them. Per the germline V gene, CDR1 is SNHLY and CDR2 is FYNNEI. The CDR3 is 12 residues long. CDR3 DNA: TGTGCCAGCAGTGAGGGGCCTTACGAGCAGTACTTC. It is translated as CASSEGPYEQYF.

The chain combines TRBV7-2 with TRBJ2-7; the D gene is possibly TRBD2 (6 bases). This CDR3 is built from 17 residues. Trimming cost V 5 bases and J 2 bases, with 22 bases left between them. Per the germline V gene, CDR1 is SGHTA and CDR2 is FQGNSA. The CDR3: CASSLIGGWGLAYEQYF. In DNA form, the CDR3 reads TGTGCCAGCAGCCTTATTGGGGGGTGGGGACTCGCCTACGAGCAGTACTTC.

This CDR3 is CASSVEVRAGYGYTF. The CDR3, as DNA: TGTGCCAGCAGCGTAGAGGTTAGGGCAGGGTATGGCTACACCTTC. V usage is TRBV9 and J usage is TRBJ1-2; D perhaps matches TRBD1 (5 bases). This CDR3 comprises 15 residues. In germline, CDR1 is SGDLS, CDR2 YYNGEE. With 0 bases removed from V and 5 bases from J, the gap between germline ends came to 14 bases.

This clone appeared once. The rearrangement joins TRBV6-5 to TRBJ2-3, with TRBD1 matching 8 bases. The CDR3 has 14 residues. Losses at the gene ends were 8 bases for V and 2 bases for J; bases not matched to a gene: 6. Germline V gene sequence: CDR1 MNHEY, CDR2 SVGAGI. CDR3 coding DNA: TGTGCCAGCGGAACAGGGGGGTTCACAGATACGCAGTATTTT. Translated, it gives CASGTGGFTDTQYF.